Following are 21 T cell receptor beta chains from one sample sequenced in a study of shared clonotypes between healthy human individuals. Measured with immunoSEQ multiplex PCR; TCRdb has only the in-frame clones, and not every one. The table lists roughly 2.6 million clones, around 94% of them singletons. The sample consisted of naive CD4+ T cells sorted from blood. Stated subset: CD45RA+ positively selected. Receptor source: a man younger than 35 in good health.

The chain recombines TRBV19 with TRBJ2-7; 7 bases map to TRBD1. Per germline, CDR1 LNHDA and CDR2 SQIVND (reference sequence). The ends lost 6 bases at V and 1 base at J; junction bases unmatched: 6. This CDR3 is 14 amino acids long. CDR3 sequence reads: CASRPGQPSYEQYF. In nucleotides, the CDR3 is TGTGCCAGTAGACCGGGACAGCCGTCCTACGAGCAGTACTTC.

This chain connects TRBV5-4 to TRBJ1-1; perhaps TRBD1 as D (5 bases). Germline-derived CDR1 and CDR2 are SGHNT and YYREEE (reference sequence). Trimming took off 4 bases at V and 1 base at J, with 14 bases between the two ends. The CDR3 loop spans 15 amino acids. The CDR3 here is CASSPSRGWNTEAFF. The CDR3 DNA reads TGTGCCAGCAGCCCTTCGAGGGGCTGGAACACTGAAGCTTTCTTT.

The rearrangement joins TRBV10-1 to TRBJ2-2; D remains unclear. The CDR3 is 13 residues long. Trimming removed 9 bases from V and 0 bases from J, with 8 bases in between. Germline V gives CDR1 WNHNN, CDR2 SYGVQD (reference sequence). The CDR3 reads CARWAANTGELFF. CDR3 bases: TGCGCCAGGTGGGCGGCGAACACCGGGGAGCTGTTTTTT.

The chain couples TRBV5-4 to TRBJ2-7; a possible D gene is TRBD1 (5 bases). CDR3 length equals 13 residues. The V and J ends lost 10 bases and 2 bases respectively, with 16 bases between them. CDR1 is SGHNT, CDR2 YYREEE, per germline (reference sequence). The CDR3 bases are TGTGCCGCAGGGAAGGTAGGGGCCTACGAGCAGTACTTC. This codes for CAAGKVGAYEQYF.

The chain joins TRBV19 to TRBJ1-2, with a tentative D call TRBD1 (5 bases). V was clipped by 3 bases and J by 3 bases, with 14 bases between them. Germline values: CDR1 LNHDA, CDR2 SQIVND (reference sequence). The CDR3 loop spans 15 amino acids. DNA for the CDR3: TGTGCCAGTAGTATCGTCGGCAGGGAGCACTATGGCTACACCTTC. Amino acid sequence: CASSIVGREHYGYTF.

The chain recombines TRBV4-1 with TRBJ2-5; D ambiguous. Near its end, the DNA agrees better with TRBJ2-7, so the J call may be wrong. Per germline, CDR1 MGHRA and CDR2 YSYEKL. CDR3 size: 16 residues. The CDR3 is CASSHAGGGRSYEQYF. CDR3 DNA: TGCGCCAGCAGCCACGCCGGTGGCGGACGTTCCTACGAGCAGTACTTC.

V is TRBV30 and J is TRBJ1-1, with 7 positions matching TRBD1. Trimming at V came to 1 base and at J to 8 bases, leaving 7 bases not matched to a gene. From germline, CDR1 is GTSNPN and CDR2 SVGIG (reference sequence). This CDR3 spans 13 amino acids. CDR3 region: CAWSGHRGKEAFF. The CDR3 nucleotides read TGTGCCTGGAGTGGTCACAGGGGTAAGGAAGCTTTCTTT.

The V call is TRBV11-3, the J call TRBJ2-3; 10 bases are a match to TRBD2. The CDR3 runs 16 residues. V was clipped by 6 bases and J by 3 bases; unmatched bases: 9. CDR1 is SGHNT and CDR2 is YENEEA in the germline V gene. The CDR3 sequence is CASSSGTAGGTDTQYF. CDR3 in DNA: TGTGCCAGCAGTTCAGGAACAGCGGGGGGGACAGATACGCAGTATTTT.

The chain is built from TRBV15 and TRBJ1-3, with D unresolved. V was trimmed by 5 bases and J by 0 bases, leaving 20 bases between them. The germline CDR1 and CDR2 sequences are LNHNV and YYDKDF (reference sequence). The CDR3 is 18 amino acids. CDR3 nucleotides: TGTGCCACCAGCGAGAGATCCCCCCTAACCTTCTCTGGAAACACCATATATTTT. It yields the protein CATSERSPLTFSGNTIYF. The full variable domain, rest sourced from reference TRBV15 and TRBJ1-3, is DAMVIQNPRYQVTQFGKPVTLSCSQTLNHNVMYWYQQKSSQAPKLLFHYYDKDFNNEADTPDNFQSRRPNTSFCFLDIRSPGLGDTAMYLCATSERSPLTFSGNTIYFGEGSWLTVV.

The genes are TRBV9 and TRBJ2-3, with 9 positions matching TRBD1. The germline V gene has CDR1 SGDLS and CDR2 YYNGEE. Losses at the gene ends were 0 bases for V and 4 bases for J; bases not matched to a gene: 18. This CDR3 comprises 20 residues. CDR3 in amino acids: CASSVDALGLTGGAADTQYF. The CDR3 coding sequence is TGTGCCAGCAGCGTAGACGCTCTTGGTTTGACAGGGGGAGCTGCAGATACGCAGTATTTT.

This chain links TRBV6-1 with TRBJ1-5; D is uncertain. The CDR3 runs 14 residues. V was shortened by 3 bases and J by 3 bases, with 9 bases between the two germline ends. Germline CDR1 and CDR2: MNHNS and SASEGT. The CDR3 sequence is CASSDDGPNQPQHF. For the CDR3, the DNA is TGTGCCAGCAGTGACGATGGGCCCAATCAGCCCCAGCATTTT.

Details on this clone: In the same sample, other DNA sequences code for this CDR3. The chain recombines TRBV2 with TRBJ2-2, with D unresolved. Trimming stripped 6 bases from V and 0 bases from J, with 8 bases between. Germline V CDR1 and CDR2: SNHLY, FYNNEI. The CDR3 runs to 14 residues. This CDR3 is CASSKGANTGELFF. The CDR3 DNA reads as TGTGCCAGCAGCAAAGGCGCGAACACCGGGGAGCTGTTTTTT.

The chain carries TRBV15 and TRBJ1-1, with 12 bases aligning to TRBD1. Germline CDR1 is LNHNV and CDR2 is YYDKDF (reference sequence). The CDR3 consists of 19 residues. After removal of 3 bases from V and 4 bases from J, the junction contained 15 bases not matched to a gene. In nucleotides, the CDR3 is TGTGCCACCAGCAGCCGGATATATGGGGACAGGGGGCGAGGCACTGAAGCTTTCTTT. As protein: CATSSRIYGDRGRGTEAFF. The whole variable domain, filled in from reference TRBV15 and TRBJ1-1, reads DAMVIQNPRYQVTQFGKPVTLSCSQTLNHNVMYWYQQKSSQAPKLLFHYYDKDFNNEADTPDNFQSRRPNTSFCFLDIRSPGLGDTAMYLCATSSRIYGDRGRGTEAFFGQGTRLTVV.

The J gene is TRBJ2-7, the V gene TRBV18; 10 nucleotides line up with TRBD1. The CDR3 length is 14 residues. The germline gives CDR1 KGHSH, CDR2 LQKENI. The ends lost 8 bases at V and 3 bases at J; junction bases unmatched: 7. As DNA, the CDR3 is TGTGCCAGCACCCGGGACAGGGGCATCTACGAGCAGTACTTC. Its translation: CASTRDRGIYEQYF.

The count of this clone is one. The gene calls are TRBV19 and TRBJ2-3, with D possibly matching TRBD2 (5 bases). V was trimmed by 6 bases and J by 8 bases, leaving 12 bases between them. CDR1 and CDR2 from the germline V gene are LNHDA and SQIVND (reference sequence). The CDR3 is 12 amino acids. In DNA, the CDR3 is TGTGCCAGTAGGGTCGGAGGCGGTACGCAGTATTTT. This encodes CASRVGGGTQYF.

V gene TRBV2 combines with J gene TRBJ2-3; 13 bases line up with TRBD2. Trimming removed 6 bases from V and 3 bases from J; junction bases left unmatched: 6. Germline assignment: CDR1 SNHLY and CDR2 FYNNEI. This CDR3 spans 16 amino acids. CDR3 protein: CASRGGLAGATDTQYF. The CDR3 DNA is TGTGCCAGCAGGGGAGGACTAGCGGGAGCGACAGATACGCAGTATTTT.

The chain carries TRBV2 and TRBJ2-5; D is possibly TRBD1 (6 bases). The CDR3 runs 16 residues. The V end lost 7 bases, the J end lost 3 bases, and 21 bases lay between the germline ends. CDR1 is SNHLY and CDR2 is FYNNEI in the germline V gene. The CDR3 spells CASNQGSGTRKETQYF. CDR3 nucleotide sequence: TGTGCCAGCAACCAGGGGTCCGGGACGAGAAAAGAGACCCAGTACTTC.

The gene calls are TRBV2 and TRBJ2-6, with 11 bases that match TRBD2. The J segment lost 2 bases and the V segment lost 8 bases, leaving 8 bases of the junction unmatched. This CDR3 region has 17 residues. CDR1 is SNHLY, CDR2 FYNNEI, per germline. The CDR3 bases are TGTGCCAGCGGGTTAGCGGGAGGGGTCGCTGGGGCCAACGTCCTGACTTTC. Its protein is CASGLAGGVAGANVLTF.

Only one count was recorded for this clone. The V and J genes are TRBV7-2 and TRBJ1-2; TRBD1 matches 9 bases. The ends lost 6 bases at V and 4 bases at J; junction bases unmatched: 12. The CDR3 runs to 16 residues. Per germline, CDR1 SGHTA and CDR2 FQGNSA. The CDR3: CASSLRGQGAGYGYTF. CDR3 bases: TGTGCCAGCAGTCTTAGGGGACAGGGTGCAGGCTATGGCTACACCTTC.

In its sample, this clone was seen once. The chain uses TRBV10-3 and TRBJ2-7, with 7 positions matching TRBD1. The CDR3 length is 15 residues. CDR1 ENHRY and CDR2 SYGVKD come from the germline V gene. The V and J ends lost 3 bases and 1 base, in that order; junction bases with no gene match: 6. For the CDR3, the DNA is TGTGCCATCAGTGAAGGACAGGTAAGGTCCTACGAGCAGTACTTC. The encoded protein is CAISEGQVRSYEQYF.

This clone has a single count. The chain uses TRBV9 and TRBJ2-3; weak D call: TRBD2 (5 bases). This CDR3 is 16 amino acids long. V was shortened by 0 bases and J by 1 base, with 12 bases between the two germline ends. Germline values: CDR1 SGDLS, CDR2 YYNGEE. CDR3 region: CASSVGMEARTDTQYF. In DNA, the CDR3 is TGTGCCAGCAGCGTAGGTATGGAGGCCCGCACAGATACGCAGTATTTT.